This T cell receptor (beta chain) stems from a study of blood T cells in healthy people across ages. V lost 3 bases and J 4 bases, leaving 9 bases between the germline ends. This CDR3 comprises 13 residues. This clonotype has just a few counts. Its antigen is as yet unknown. It was with a sample-barcoded 5' primer and a J-beta primer mix that a second PCR of roughly 6 to 12 cycles was run. Individual samples furnished no less than 3 million CDR3-containing paired-end reads apiece. TCRdb itself ran the 5' RACE reads through MiXCR, one entry per CDR3 protein. This sample has some 690,000 distinct CDR3 sequences, with 22% found just once. Study conclusions and caveats: The unsorted PBMCs prevented any conclusive comparison of naive versus antigen-experienced cells. Relative to aged donors, long-lived donors carried more naive CD4+ cells and displayed higher diversity.

Donors were healthy Caucasian individuals from Russia aged roughly 6 to 90. The chain recombines TRBV12-3 or TRBV12-4 with TRBJ1-1; D possibly corresponds to TRBD1 (5 bases). The material sequenced was blood. This sequence originates from a man aged 65 to 79 in good health. This CDR3 is CASSLTEFTEAFF. The DNA for the CDR3 is TGTGCCAGCAGTTTGACAGAATTCACTGAAGCTTTCTTT.